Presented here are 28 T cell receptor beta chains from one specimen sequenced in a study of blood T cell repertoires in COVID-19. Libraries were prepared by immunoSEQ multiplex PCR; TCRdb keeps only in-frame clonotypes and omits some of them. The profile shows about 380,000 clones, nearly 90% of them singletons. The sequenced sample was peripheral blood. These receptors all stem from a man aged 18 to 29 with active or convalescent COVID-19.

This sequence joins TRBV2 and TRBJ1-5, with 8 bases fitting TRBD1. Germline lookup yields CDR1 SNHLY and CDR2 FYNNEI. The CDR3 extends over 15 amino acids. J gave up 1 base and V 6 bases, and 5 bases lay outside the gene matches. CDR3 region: CASRADRVSNQPQHF. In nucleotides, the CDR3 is TGTGCCAGCAGAGCGGACAGGGTGAGCAATCAGCCCCAGCATTTT.

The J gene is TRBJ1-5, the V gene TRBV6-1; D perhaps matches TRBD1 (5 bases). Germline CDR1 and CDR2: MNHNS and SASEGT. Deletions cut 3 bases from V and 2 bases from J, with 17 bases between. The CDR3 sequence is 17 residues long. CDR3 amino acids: CASSENAGGIGNQPQHF. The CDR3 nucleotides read TGTGCCAGCAGTGAGAACGCGGGGGGGATTGGCAATCAGCCCCAGCATTTT.

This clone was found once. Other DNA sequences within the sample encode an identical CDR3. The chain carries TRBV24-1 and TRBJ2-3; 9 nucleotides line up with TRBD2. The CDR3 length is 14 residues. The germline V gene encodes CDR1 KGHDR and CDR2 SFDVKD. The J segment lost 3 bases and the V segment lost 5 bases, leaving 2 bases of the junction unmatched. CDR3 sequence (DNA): TGTGCCACCAGTGTGGCGGGGGGGACAGATACGCAGTATTTT. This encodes CATSVAGGTDTQYF.

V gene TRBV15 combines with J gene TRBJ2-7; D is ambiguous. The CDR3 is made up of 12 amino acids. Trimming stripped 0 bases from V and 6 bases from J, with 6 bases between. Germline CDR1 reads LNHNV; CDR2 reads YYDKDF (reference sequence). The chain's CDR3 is CATSRDRGEQYF. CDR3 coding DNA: TGTGCCACCAGCAGAGATCGCGGCGAGCAGTACTTC.

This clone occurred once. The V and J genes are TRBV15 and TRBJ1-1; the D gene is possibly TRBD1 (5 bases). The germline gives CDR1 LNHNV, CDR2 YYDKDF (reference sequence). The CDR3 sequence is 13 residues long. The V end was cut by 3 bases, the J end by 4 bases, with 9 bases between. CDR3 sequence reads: CATSSRARTEAFF. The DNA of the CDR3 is TGTGCCACCAGCAGCAGGGCTCGCACTGAAGCTTTCTTT.

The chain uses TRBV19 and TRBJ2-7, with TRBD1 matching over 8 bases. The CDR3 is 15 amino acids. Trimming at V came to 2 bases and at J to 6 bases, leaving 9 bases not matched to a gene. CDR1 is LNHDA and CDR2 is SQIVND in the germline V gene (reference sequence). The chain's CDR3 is CASSIPGQGRGEQYF. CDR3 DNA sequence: TGTGCCAGTAGTATACCCGGACAGGGTAGGGGCGAGCAGTACTTC.

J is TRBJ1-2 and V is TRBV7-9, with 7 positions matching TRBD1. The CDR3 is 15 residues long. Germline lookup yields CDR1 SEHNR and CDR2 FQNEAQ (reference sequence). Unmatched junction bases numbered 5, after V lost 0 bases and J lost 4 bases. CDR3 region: CASSLAGTALYGYTF. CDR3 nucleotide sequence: TGTGCCAGCAGCTTAGCGGGGACAGCCCTCTATGGCTACACCTTC.

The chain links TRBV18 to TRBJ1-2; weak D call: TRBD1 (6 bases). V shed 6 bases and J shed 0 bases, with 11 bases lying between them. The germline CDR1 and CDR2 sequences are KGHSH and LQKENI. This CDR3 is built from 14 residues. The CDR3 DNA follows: TGTGCCAGCTCGCTGCAGGGGTCTAACTATGGCTACACCTTC. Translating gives CASSLQGSNYGYTF.

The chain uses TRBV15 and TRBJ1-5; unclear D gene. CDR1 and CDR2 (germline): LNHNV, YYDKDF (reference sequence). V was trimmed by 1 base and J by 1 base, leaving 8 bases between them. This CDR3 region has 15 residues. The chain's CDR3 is CATSRVTVSNQPQHF. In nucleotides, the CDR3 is TGTGCCACCAGCAGAGTTACAGTAAGCAATCAGCCCCAGCATTTT.

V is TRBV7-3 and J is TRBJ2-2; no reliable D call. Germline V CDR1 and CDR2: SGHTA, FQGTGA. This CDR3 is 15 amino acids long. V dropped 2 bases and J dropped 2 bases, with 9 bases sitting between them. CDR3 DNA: TGTGCCAGCAGCTTAGGGCAGGTAAACACCGGGGAGCTGTTTTTT. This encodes CASSLGQVNTGELFF.

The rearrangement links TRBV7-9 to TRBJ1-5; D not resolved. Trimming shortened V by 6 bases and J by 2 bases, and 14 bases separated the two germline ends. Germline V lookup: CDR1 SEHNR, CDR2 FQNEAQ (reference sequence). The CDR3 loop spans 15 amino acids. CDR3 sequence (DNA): TGTGCCAGCAGTTTTGCTATCGGGGGCAATCAGCCCCAGCATTTT. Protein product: CASSFAIGGNQPQHF.

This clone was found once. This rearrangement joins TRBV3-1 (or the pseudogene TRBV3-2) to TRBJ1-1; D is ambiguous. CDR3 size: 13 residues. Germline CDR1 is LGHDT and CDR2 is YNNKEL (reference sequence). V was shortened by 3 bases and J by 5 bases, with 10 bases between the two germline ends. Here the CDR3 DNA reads TGTGCCAGCAGCCACGTGAGAGGGACTGAAGCTTTCTTT. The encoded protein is CASSHVRGTEAFF.

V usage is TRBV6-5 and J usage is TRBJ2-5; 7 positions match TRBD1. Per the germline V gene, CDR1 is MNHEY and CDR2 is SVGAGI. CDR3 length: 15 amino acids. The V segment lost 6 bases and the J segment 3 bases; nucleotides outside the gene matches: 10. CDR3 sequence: CASRYRDSLKETQYF. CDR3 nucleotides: TGTGCCAGCAGGTACCGGGACAGTTTAAAAGAGACCCAGTACTTC.

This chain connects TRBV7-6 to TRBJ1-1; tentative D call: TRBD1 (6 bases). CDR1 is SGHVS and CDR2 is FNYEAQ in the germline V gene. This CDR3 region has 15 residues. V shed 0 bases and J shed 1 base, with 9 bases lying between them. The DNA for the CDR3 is TGTGCCAGCAGCTTAGCGGTAGGGGGGAACACTGAAGCTTTCTTT. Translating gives CASSLAVGGNTEAFF.

The CDR3 loop reads CATSSGTGEAFF. DNA of the CDR3: TGTGCCACCAGCAGTGGGACAGGTGAAGCTTTCTTT. V is TRBV15 and J is TRBJ1-1, with 8 nucleotides matching TRBD1. Germline loops: CDR1 LNHNV, CDR2 YYDKDF (reference sequence). The V and J ends lost 3 bases and 7 bases, in that order; junction bases with no gene match: 1. This CDR3 is built from 12 residues. Supplemented by reference TRBV15 and TRBJ1-1, the full variable domain reads DAMVIQNPRYQVTQFGKPVTLSCSQTLNHNVMYWYQQKSSQAPKLLFHYYDKDFNNEADTPDNFQSRRPNTSFCFLDIRSPGLGDTAMYLCATSSGTGEAFFGQGTRLTVV.

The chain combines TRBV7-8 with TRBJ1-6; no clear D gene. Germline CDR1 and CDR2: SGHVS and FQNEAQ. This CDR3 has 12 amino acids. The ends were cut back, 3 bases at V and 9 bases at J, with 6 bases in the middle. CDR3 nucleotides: TGTGCCAGCAGCTTCCAAGCTTCACCCCTCCACTTT. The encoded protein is CASSFQASPLHF. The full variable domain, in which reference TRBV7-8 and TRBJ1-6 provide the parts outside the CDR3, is GAGVSQSPRYKVAKRGQDVALRCDPISGHVSLFWYQQALGQGPEFLTYFQNEAQLDKSGLPSDRFFAERPEGSVSTLKIQRTQQEDSAVYLCASSFQASPLHFGNGTRLTVT.

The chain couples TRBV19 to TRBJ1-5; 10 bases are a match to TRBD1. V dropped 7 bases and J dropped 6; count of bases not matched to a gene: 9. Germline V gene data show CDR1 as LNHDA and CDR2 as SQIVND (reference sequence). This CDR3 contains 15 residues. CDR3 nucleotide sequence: TGTGCCAGTACTCTTGTGACAGGGGGCGTTCAGCCCCAGCATTTT. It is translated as CASTLVTGGVQPQHF.

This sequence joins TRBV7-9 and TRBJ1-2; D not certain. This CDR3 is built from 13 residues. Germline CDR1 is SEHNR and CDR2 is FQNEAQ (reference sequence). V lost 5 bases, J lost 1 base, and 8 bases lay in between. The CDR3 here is CASSPGINYGYTF. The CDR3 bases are TGTGCCAGCAGCCCCGGGATTAACTATGGCTACACCTTC.

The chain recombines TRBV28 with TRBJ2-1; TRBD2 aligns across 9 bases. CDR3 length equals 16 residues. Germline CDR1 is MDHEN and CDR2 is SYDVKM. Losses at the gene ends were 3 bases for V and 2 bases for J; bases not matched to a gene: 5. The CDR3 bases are TGTGCCAGCAGTTTTGGCCTAGCGGGACCCTACAATGAGCAGTTCTTC. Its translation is CASSFGLAGPYNEQFF.

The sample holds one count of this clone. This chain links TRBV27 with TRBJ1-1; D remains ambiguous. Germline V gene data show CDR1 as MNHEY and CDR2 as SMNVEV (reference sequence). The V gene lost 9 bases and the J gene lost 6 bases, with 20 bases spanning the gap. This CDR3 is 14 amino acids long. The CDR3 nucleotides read TGTGCCAGTATTACGATCCGGCCGGGAGCTGAAGCTTTCTTT. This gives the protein CASITIRPGAEAFF.

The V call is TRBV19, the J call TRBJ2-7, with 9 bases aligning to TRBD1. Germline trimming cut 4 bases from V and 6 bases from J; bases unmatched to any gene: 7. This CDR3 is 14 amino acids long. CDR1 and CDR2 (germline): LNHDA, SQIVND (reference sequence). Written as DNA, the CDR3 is TGTGCCAGTAGTACGGGACAGGGACCTTTCGAGCAGTACTTC. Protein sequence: CASSTGQGPFEQYF.

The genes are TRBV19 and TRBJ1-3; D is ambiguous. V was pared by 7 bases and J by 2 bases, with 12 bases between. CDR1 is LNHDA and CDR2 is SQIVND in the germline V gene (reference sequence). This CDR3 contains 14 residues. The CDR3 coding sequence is TGTGCCAGTACCCACGGCGGGACTGGAAACACCATATATTTT. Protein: CASTHGGTGNTIYF.

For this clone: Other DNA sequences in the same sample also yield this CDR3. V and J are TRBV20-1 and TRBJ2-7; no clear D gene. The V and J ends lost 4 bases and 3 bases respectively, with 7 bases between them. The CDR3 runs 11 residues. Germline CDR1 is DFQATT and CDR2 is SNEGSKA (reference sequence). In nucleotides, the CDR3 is TGCAGTGCTAAATCCAGCTACGAGCAGTACTTC. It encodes CSAKSSYEQYF.

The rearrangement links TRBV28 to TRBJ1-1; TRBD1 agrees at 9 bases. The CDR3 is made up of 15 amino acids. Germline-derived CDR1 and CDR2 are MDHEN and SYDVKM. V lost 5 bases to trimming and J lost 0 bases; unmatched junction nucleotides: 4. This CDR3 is CASSGWTGVNTEAFF. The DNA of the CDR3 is TGTGCCAGCAGTGGGTGGACAGGGGTGAACACTGAAGCTTTCTTT.

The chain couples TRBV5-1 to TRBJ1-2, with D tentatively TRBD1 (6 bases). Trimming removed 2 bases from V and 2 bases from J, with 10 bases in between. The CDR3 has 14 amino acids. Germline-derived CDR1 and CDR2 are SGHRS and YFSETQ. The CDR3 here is CASSFRTANYGYTF. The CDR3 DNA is TGCGCCAGCAGCTTTCGGACAGCAAACTATGGCTACACCTTC.

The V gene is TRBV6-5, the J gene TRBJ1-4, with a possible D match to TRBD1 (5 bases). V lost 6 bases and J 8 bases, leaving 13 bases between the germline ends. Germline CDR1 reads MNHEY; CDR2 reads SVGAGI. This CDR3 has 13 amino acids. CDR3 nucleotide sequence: TGTGCCAGCAGCCCGCCCGACAGCGAAAAACTGTTTTTT. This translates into CASSPPDSEKLFF.

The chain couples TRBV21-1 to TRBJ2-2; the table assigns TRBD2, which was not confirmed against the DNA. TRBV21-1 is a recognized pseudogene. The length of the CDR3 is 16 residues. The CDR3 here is CASTELTGGGAGELFF. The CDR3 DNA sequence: TGTGCCAGCACCGAATTAACGGGAGGGGGAGCCGGGGAGCTGTTTTTT.

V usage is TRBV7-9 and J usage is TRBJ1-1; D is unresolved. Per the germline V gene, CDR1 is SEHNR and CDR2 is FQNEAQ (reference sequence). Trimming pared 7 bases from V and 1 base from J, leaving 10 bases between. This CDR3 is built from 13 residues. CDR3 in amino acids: CASTDGGNTEAFF. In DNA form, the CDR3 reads TGTGCCAGCACGGACGGAGGGAACACTGAAGCTTTCTTT.